Following are 32 T cell receptor beta chains from one sample sequenced in a study of shared T cell receptors in the human thymus. Sequencing used immunoSEQ multiplex PCR; TCRdb keeps in-frame clones, though not all of them. The data contain 500,000 to 750,000 clones, approximately 88% of them seen just once; the ten biggest clones take up approximately 0.011%. These data also formed part of another study, on human thymus T cells.

The sequenced sample was thymocytes. These receptors came from a boy under two years old with a congenital heart defect.

V and J are TRBV27 and TRBJ2-3; weak D call: TRBD1 (6 bases). Trimming pared 0 bases from V and 1 base from J, leaving 14 bases between. The CDR3 spans 17 residues. The germline V gene encodes CDR1 MNHEY and CDR2 SMNVEV (reference sequence). CDR3 coding DNA: TGTGCCAGCAGTTTATCGTGGGCAGGGGTTGGCACAGATACGCAGTATTTT. It is translated as CASSLSWAGVGTDTQYF.

The chain joins TRBV28 to TRBJ1-1, with D maybe TRBD1 (5 bases). Germline CDR1 and CDR2: MDHEN and SYDVKM. This CDR3 has 14 residues. Trimming left V 6 bases short and J 0 bases short, with 11 bases between. The CDR3 protein is CASRYGHVNTEAFF. The CDR3 nucleotides are TGTGCCAGCAGATATGGACACGTGAACACTGAAGCTTTCTTT.

Regarding this clone: One end of the junction varies from germline; a read error may be responsible. The chain has TRBV5-1 and TRBJ2-7; D is perhaps TRBD2 (6 bases). CDR1 and CDR2 from the germline V gene are SGHRS and YFSETQ. The CDR3 consists of 14 residues. The CDR3 region has the DNA TGCGCCAGCAGCTCGGGGGAAGGGAACCGGGAGAAGCGTTTC. It codes for CASSSGEGNREKRF.

CDR3 region: CAWRSETSGTKNIQYF. The CDR3 DNA is TGTGCCTGGAGATCTGAGACTAGCGGGACGAAAAACATTCAGTACTTC. This sequence joins TRBV30 and TRBJ2-4; 11 positions match TRBD2. Germline V gene sequence: CDR1 GTSNPN, CDR2 SVGIG (reference sequence). CDR3 length: 16 amino acids. Trimming cost V 3 bases and J 4 bases; bases outside gene matches: 8. The variable domain in full, with the rest retrieved from reference TRBV30 and TRBJ2-4, is SQTIHQWPATLVQPVGSPLSLECTVEGTSNPNLYWYRQAAGRGLQLLFYSVGIGQISSEVPQNLSASRPQDRQFILSSKKLLLSDSGFYLCAWRSETSGTKNIQYFGAGTRLSVL.

This chain joins TRBV7-8 and TRBJ2-1; 10 bases map to TRBD1. Germline V gene sequence: CDR1 SGHVS, CDR2 FQNEAQ. The V and J ends lost 4 bases and 9 bases, in that order; junction bases with no gene match: 12. The CDR3 spans 16 residues. CDR3 DNA: TGTGCCAGCAGCTCACCCCGGGACAGGGGATCGGGTGAGCAGTTCTTC. This codes for CASSSPRDRGSGEQFF.

This clone came up once. J is TRBJ2-7 and V is TRBV19; maybe TRBD2 (6 bases). The germline V gene has CDR1 LNHDA and CDR2 SQIVND (reference sequence). The CDR3 loop spans 13 amino acids. V was cut by 8 bases and J by 3 bases, with 14 bases left in between. CDR3 nucleotides: TGTGCCAGTGGTCGGGACTGTCACTACGAGCAGTACTTC. Translated: CASGRDCHYEQYF.

The chain couples TRBV4-2 to TRBJ1-1; D is ambiguous. CDR3 length: 16 residues. V lost 4 bases, J lost 3 bases, and 18 bases lay in between. Germline V gene sequence: CDR1 LGHNA, CDR2 YNFKEQ. The CDR3, as DNA: TGTGCCAGCAGCCCCCTAATACAGCCTAAGTACACTGAAGCTTTCTTT. The encoded protein is CASSPLIQPKYTEAFF.

The chain links TRBV4-3 to TRBJ2-5; TRBD2 agrees at 8 bases. There are 17 residues in the CDR3. CDR1 and CDR2 from the germline V gene are LGHNA and YSLEER. J lost 5 bases, V lost 2 bases, and 13 bases had no gene match. The CDR3 is CASSQRALAGGGETQYF. The CDR3 DNA reads as TGCGCCAGCAGCCAAAGGGCTCTGGCGGGGGGAGGGGAGACCCAGTACTTC.

This chain joins TRBV7-9 and TRBJ1-1, with TRBD1 identical over 7 bases. Germline assignment: CDR1 SEHNR and CDR2 FQNEAQ (reference sequence). V shed 1 base, J shed 0 bases, and the junction held 2 bases outside the gene matches. CDR3 length: 15 amino acids. The CDR3 reads CASSLGGGLNTEAFF. CDR3 bases: TGTGCCAGCAGCTTAGGAGGGGGCCTGAACACTGAAGCTTTCTTT. The variable domain in full, with the rest retrieved from reference TRBV7-9 and TRBJ1-1, is DTGVSQNPRHKITKRGQNVTFRCDPISEHNRLYWYRQTLGQGPEFLTYFQNEAQLEKSRLLSDRFSAERPKGSFSTLEIQRTEQGDSAMYLCASSLGGGLNTEAFFGQGTRLTVV.

The J gene is TRBJ1-2, the V gene TRBV4-1; 9 nucleotides match TRBD1. Trimming cost V 3 bases and J 4 bases; bases outside gene matches: 3. CDR1 MGHRA and CDR2 YSYEKL come from the germline V gene. This CDR3 spans 14 amino acids. The CDR3 nucleotides read TGCGCCAGCAGCCAGGGACAGGGTAGCTATGGCTACACCTTC. It translates to CASSQGQGSYGYTF.

This clone was recorded only once. The gene calls are TRBV4-3 and TRBJ2-3; 14 bases align to TRBD2. V lost 4 bases to trimming and J lost 3 bases; unmatched junction nucleotides: 6. The CDR3 is 17 amino acids. Germline values: CDR1 LGHNA, CDR2 YSLEER. The CDR3 DNA reads TGCGCCAGCAGCCCAGGACTAGCGGGAGGCCCTACAGATACGCAGTATTTT. Residues: CASSPGLAGGPTDTQYF.

The chain combines TRBV9 with TRBJ1-1; D call uncertain. CDR3 size: 12 residues. Between the trimmed V and J ends, which lost 4 bases and 2 bases, there was a span of 6 bases. The germline CDR1 and CDR2 sequences are SGDLS and YYNGEE. CDR3 protein: CASSRGNTEAFF. CDR3 sequence (DNA): TGTGCCAGCAGCAGAGGCAACACTGAAGCTTTCTTT. Combining the CDR3 with reference TRBV9 and TRBJ1-1 gives the whole variable domain DSGVTQTPKHLITATGQRVTLRCSPRSGDLSVYWYQQSLDQGLQFLIQYYNGEERAKGNILERFSAQQFPDLHSELNLSSLELGDSALYFCASSRGNTEAFFGQGTRLTVV.

This sequence joins TRBV25-1 and TRBJ2-3; D unresolved. CDR3 size: 13 residues. Germline assignment: CDR1 MGHDK and CDR2 SYGVNS. V dropped 5 bases and J dropped 5 bases, with 11 bases sitting between them. As DNA, the CDR3 is TGTGCCAGCAGTTTAAGCGAGAGAGATACGCAGTATTTT. Its translation is CASSLSERDTQYF.

This clone was recorded once. The chain combines TRBV7-9 with TRBJ2-1, with 14 bases matching TRBD2. CDR3 length: 14 residues. Germline-derived CDR1 and CDR2 are SEHNR and FQNEAQ (reference sequence). Germline trimming cut 3 bases from V and 15 bases from J; bases unmatched to any gene: 7. CDR3 DNA: TGTGCCAGCAGCTTCCGACTAGCGGGAGGGCCTCCGTTCTTC. This encodes CASSFRLAGGPPFF.

The chain uses TRBV15 and TRBJ1-5, with D possibly matching TRBD1 (6 bases). The CDR3 covers 16 residues. The ends were cut back, 1 base at V and 6 bases at J, with 16 bases in the middle. Germline CDR1 LNHNV, CDR2 YYDKDF (reference sequence). CDR3 loop: CATSRALDRGGQPQHF. The CDR3 bases are TGTGCCACCAGCAGAGCGCTAGACAGAGGGGGTCAGCCCCAGCATTTT.

The V and J genes are TRBV7-2 and TRBJ2-6; 9 positions agree with TRBD1. CDR3 length: 17 residues. With V trimmed by 5 bases and J by 3 bases, 8 bases remained unmatched. Looked up from germline, CDR1 is SGHTA and CDR2 is FQGNSA. The CDR3 protein is CASSLGTGPSGANVLTF. The CDR3 region has the DNA TGTGCCAGCAGCCTAGGGACAGGGCCAAGTGGGGCCAACGTCCTGACTTTC.

This sequence joins TRBV29-1 and TRBJ2-1; D ambiguous. The CDR3 runs to 14 residues. The germline gives CDR1 SQVTM, CDR2 ANQGSEA. V was trimmed by 5 bases and J by 0 bases, leaving 11 bases between them. CDR3 sequence reads: CSVSFGISYNEQFF. CDR3 nucleotides: TGCAGCGTTTCTTTCGGTATCTCCTACAATGAGCAGTTCTTC.

V gene TRBV6-7 combines with J gene TRBJ2-5; the match to TRBD2 covers 9 bases. TRBV6-7 has ORF status, its function being uncertain. The CDR3 length is 13 residues. Unmatched junction bases numbered 9, after V lost 11 bases and J lost 5 bases. CDR3 in DNA: TGTGCCCCCCGGGGACTAGCTATGGAGACCCAGTACTTC. Residues: CAPRGLAMETQYF.

The V gene is TRBV6-6, the J gene TRBJ1-4; 9 bases agree with TRBD1. The CDR3 spans 13 residues. V was pared by 6 bases and J by 14 bases, with 10 bases of the junction left unmatched. Germline values: CDR1 MNHNY, CDR2 SVGAGI (reference sequence). The CDR3 spells CASRQAGTGRLFF. The DNA of the CDR3 is TGTGCCAGCAGACAAGCCGGGACAGGGAGGCTGTTTTTT.

The V gene is TRBV28, the J gene TRBJ2-7, with 10 positions matching TRBD1. Per the germline V gene, CDR1 is MDHEN and CDR2 is SYDVKM. V lost 10 bases, J lost 2 bases, and 5 bases stayed unmatched. The CDR3 consists of 13 residues. The CDR3 sequence: CAILDRGTYEQYF. Here the CDR3 DNA reads TGTGCCATTCTGGACAGGGGGACCTACGAGCAGTACTTC.

The chain combines TRBV7-2 with TRBJ2-5, with 11 nucleotides matching TRBD2. The junction had 4 bases not matched to a gene; V was cut back by 0 bases and J by 1 base. From germline, CDR1 is SGHTA and CDR2 FQGNSA. CDR3 length: 17 amino acids. In nucleotides, the CDR3 is TGTGCCAGCAGCTTAGCACTAGCGGGAGACCTCCAAGAGACCCAGTACTTC. Residues: CASSLALAGDLQETQYF. The whole variable domain, remainder taken from reference TRBV7-2 and TRBJ2-5, is GAGVSQSPSNKVTEKGKDVELRCDPISGHTALYWYRQSLGQGLEFLIYFQGNSAPDKSGLPSDRFSAERTGGSVSTLTIQRTQQEDSAVYLCASSLALAGDLQETQYFGPGTRLLVL.

This clone was recorded only once. This chain joins TRBV5-8 and TRBJ1-5; D perhaps matches TRBD1 (6 bases). The CDR3 sequence is 12 residues long. Trimming left V 6 bases short and J 15 bases short, with 19 bases between. Germline values: CDR1 SGHTS, CDR2 YDEGEE. The CDR3 bases are TGTGCCAGCAAGGGGGGGGTCCAAAGTCGGCATTTT. Protein product: CASKGGVQSRHF. The full variable domain, its missing parts supplied by reference TRBV5-8 and TRBJ1-5, is EAGVTQSPTHLIKTRGQQATLRCSPISGHTSVYWYQQALGLGLQFLLWYDEGEERNRGNFPPRFSGRQFPNYSSELNVNALELEDSALYLCASKGGVQSRHFGDGTRLSIL.

The chain carries TRBV7-2 and TRBJ2-7, with a weak D call TRBD1 (7 bases). V was pared by 5 bases and J by 4 bases, with 18 bases between. Germline CDR1 and CDR2: SGHTA and FQGNSA. The CDR3 extends over 15 amino acids. CDR3 nucleotides: TGTGCCAGCAGCCAGGGGGGACTCCACCCTTACGAGCAGTACTTC. It translates to CASSQGGLHPYEQYF.

This chain connects TRBV29-1 to TRBJ2-7; possibly TRBD1 for D (6 bases). CDR1 is SQVTM and CDR2 is ANQGSEA in the germline V gene. Trimming shortened V by 0 bases and J by 2 bases, and 11 bases separated the two germline ends. The CDR3 is made up of 14 amino acids. CDR3 loop: CSVEEGTGTYEQYF. The DNA of the CDR3 is TGCAGCGTTGAAGAGGGAACAGGGACCTACGAGCAGTACTTC.

The CDR3 reads CASSLGQFSGELFF. Here the CDR3 DNA reads TGCGCCAGCAGCCTGGGACAGTTCTCCGGGGAGCTGTTTTTT. The chain couples TRBV4-3 to TRBJ2-2, with TRBD1 matching over 7 bases. The germline V gene has CDR1 LGHNA and CDR2 YSLEER. V lost 4 bases, J lost 6 bases, and 5 bases stayed unmatched. CDR3 length: 14 amino acids.

The genes are TRBV7-2 and TRBJ2-7, with 14 bases identical to TRBD2. V dropped 5 bases and J dropped 3; count of bases not matched to a gene: 6. Germline V gene lookup returns CDR1 SGHTA and CDR2 FQGNSA. There are 16 residues in the CDR3. The CDR3 sequence is CASSPRTSGRFYEQYF. The CDR3 DNA reads as TGTGCCAGCAGCCCCCGGACTAGCGGGAGGTTCTACGAGCAGTACTTC.

The V and J genes are TRBV12-5 and TRBJ2-1; possible D gene TRBD2, 7 bases. CDR1 LGHNT and CDR2 FRNRAP come from the germline V gene. The ends were cut back, 7 bases at V and 7 bases at J, with 11 bases in the middle. CDR3 length: 12 residues. The CDR3 loop is CASAKGGNEQFF. CDR3 DNA: TGTGCTAGTGCCAAGGGGGGGAATGAGCAGTTCTTC.

The CDR3 protein is CASKGDSSYEQYF. Here the CDR3 DNA reads TGTGCCAGCAAAGGAGACAGCTCCTACGAGCAGTACTTC. The rearrangement links TRBV28 to TRBJ2-7; D is perhaps TRBD1 (5 bases). V was pared by 7 bases and J by 0 bases, with 10 bases between. The CDR3 sequence is 13 residues long. Germline V gives CDR1 MDHEN, CDR2 SYDVKM.

The V gene is TRBV6-6, the J gene TRBJ2-7, with D perhaps TRBD1 (6 bases). CDR1 is MNHNY and CDR2 is SVGAGI in the germline V gene (reference sequence). The CDR3 has 15 amino acids. V gave up 2 bases and J gave up 8 bases, with 19 bases separating them. DNA of the CDR3: TGTGCCAGCAGTTACAATCCGGGACAAAACCTCAAGCAGTACTTC. Residues: CASSYNPGQNLKQYF.

The gene calls are TRBV18 and TRBJ2-3; the D gene is possibly TRBD2 (6 bases). From germline, CDR1 is KGHSH and CDR2 LQKENI. The CDR3 consists of 17 residues. V was shortened by 3 bases and J by 2 bases, with 18 bases between the two germline ends. This chain's CDR3 is CASSPGGKTEFTDTQYF. For the CDR3, the DNA is TGTGCCAGCTCACCTGGCGGGAAGACCGAATTCACAGATACGCAGTATTTT.

The rearrangement joins TRBV29-1 to TRBJ2-5; 7 positions match TRBD1. The CDR3 loop spans 14 amino acids. The ends lost 5 bases at V and 5 bases at J; junction bases unmatched: 11. Germline V gene lookup returns CDR1 SQVTM and CDR2 ANQGSEA. CDR3 in amino acids: CSVLTGAGRETQYF. The CDR3 DNA is TGCAGCGTTCTTACAGGGGCCGGCAGGGAGACCCAGTACTTC.

The chain uses TRBV7-8 and TRBJ2-7; no firm D call. The germline gives CDR1 SGHVS, CDR2 FQNEAQ. The CDR3 extends over 12 amino acids. The V gene lost 3 bases and the J gene lost 6 bases, with 9 bases spanning the gap. Written as DNA, the CDR3 is TGTGCCAGCAGCTTCCCCCCTTCCGAGCAGTACTTC. Translating it yields CASSFPPSEQYF. The variable domain in full, with the rest retrieved from reference TRBV7-8 and TRBJ2-7, is GAGVSQSPRYKVAKRGQDVALRCDPISGHVSLFWYQQALGQGPEFLTYFQNEAQLDKSGLPSDRFFAERPEGSVSTLKIQRTQQEDSAVYLCASSFPPSEQYFGPGTRLTVT.